The 8 T cell receptor beta chains given below trace back to one sample, sequenced in a study of blood T cells in healthy people across ages. A J-beta primer mix and a sample-barcoded 5' primer were used in a second PCR of roughly 6 to 12 cycles. A single record per CDR3 protein comes from TCRdb applying MiXCR to the 5' RACE reads. The data contain around 2 million distinct CDR3 sequences, 30% to 40% of them singletons. Sequencing was carried out using blood. Receptors originate from a human donor in good health.

The rearrangement uses TRBV7-2 and TRBJ2-1; D is possibly TRBD2 (5 bases). In germline, CDR1 is SGHTA, CDR2 FQGNSA. The CDR3 runs to 14 residues. V was cut by 1 base and J by 7 bases, with 11 bases left in between. In DNA form, the CDR3 reads TGTGCCAGCAGCTTAGGGCCGGGGAAGAATGAGCAGTTCTTC. Amino acid sequence: CASSLGPGKNEQFF.

The sample holds a few counts of this clonotype. V usage is TRBV29-1 and J usage is TRBJ1-2, with D tentatively TRBD1 (5 bases). The CDR3 length is 12 residues. Trimming stripped 5 bases from V and 3 bases from J, with 10 bases between. Germline CDR1 SQVTM, CDR2 ANQGSEA. CDR3 sequence (DNA): TGCAGCGTTAGTTCAGGGCACTATGGCTACACCTTC. Translated: CSVSSGHYGYTF.

This clonotype was recorded a few times. This chain connects TRBV28 to TRBJ2-5; 9 bases agree with TRBD1. J gave up 5 bases and V 6 bases, and 10 bases lay outside the gene matches. There are 15 residues in the CDR3. Germline V gene lookup returns CDR1 MDHEN and CDR2 SYDVKM. The CDR3 DNA reads TGTGCCAGCAGCGTCTACAGGGGGCGGGGGGAGACCCAGTACTTC. It encodes CASSVYRGRGETQYF.

This clonotype has only a few counts. The chain couples TRBV4-2 to TRBJ1-6, with D perhaps matching TRBD1 (5 bases). This CDR3 contains 15 residues. CDR1 and CDR2 (germline): LGHNA, YNFKEQ. V was trimmed by 1 base and J by 5 bases, leaving 9 bases between them. DNA of the CDR3: TGTGCCAGCAGCCAAGGTCGAGGGGATAATTCACCCCTCCACTTT. Protein: CASSQGRGDNSPLHF.

Of note for this clonotype: A read error may be the cause here, since a much bigger clone is one base away. The chain recombines TRBV6-5 with TRBJ2-7, with D tentatively TRBD1 or TRBD2 (5 bases each). The CDR3 sequence is 14 residues long. Germline V CDR1 and CDR2: MNHEY, SVGAGI. CDR3 nucleotides: TGTGCCAGCAGTACCGGGACCGGCGCCTACGAGCGGTACTTC. Encoded protein: CASSTGTGAYERYF.

The rearrangement links TRBV28 to TRBJ1-2, with a possible D match to TRBD1 (6 bases). Trimming pared 7 bases from V and 2 bases from J, leaving 17 bases between. The CDR3 loop spans 15 amino acids. Germline assignment: CDR1 MDHEN and CDR2 SYDVKM. The CDR3 protein is CASTTYRAENYGYTF. Here the CDR3 DNA reads TGTGCCAGCACAACTTACAGGGCCGAGAACTATGGCTACACCTTC.

J is TRBJ1-1 and V is TRBV20-1; no definite D call. The CDR3 spans 13 residues. From germline, CDR1 is DFQATT and CDR2 SNEGSKA (reference sequence). Trimming cost V 5 bases and J 7 bases, with 17 bases left between them. CDR3 loop: CSAEARPILEAFF. CDR3 nucleotide sequence: TGCAGTGCTGAAGCTCGCCCGATACTTGAAGCTTTCTTT.

This clonotype was recorded a few times. This chain connects TRBV29-1 to TRBJ2-7; a weak D match, TRBD1 (8 bases). CDR1 is SQVTM, CDR2 ANQGSEA, per germline. The V gene lost 6 bases and the J gene lost 1 base, with 16 bases spanning the gap. CDR3 length equals 14 residues. The CDR3 region has the DNA TGCAGCGTCGAGGAACAGGGGGGGTCCTACGAGCAGTACTTC. This sequence encodes CSVEEQGGSYEQYF.